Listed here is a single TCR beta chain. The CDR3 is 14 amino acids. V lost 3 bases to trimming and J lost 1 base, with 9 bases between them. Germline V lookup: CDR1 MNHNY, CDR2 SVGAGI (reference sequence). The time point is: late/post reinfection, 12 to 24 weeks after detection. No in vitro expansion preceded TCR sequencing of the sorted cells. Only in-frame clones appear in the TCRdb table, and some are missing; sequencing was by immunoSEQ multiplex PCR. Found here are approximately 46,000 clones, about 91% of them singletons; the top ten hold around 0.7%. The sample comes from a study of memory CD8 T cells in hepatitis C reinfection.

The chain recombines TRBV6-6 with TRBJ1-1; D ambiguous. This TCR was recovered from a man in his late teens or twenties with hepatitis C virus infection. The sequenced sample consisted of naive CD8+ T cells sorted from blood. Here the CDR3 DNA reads TGTGCCAGCAGTTATGAGGCCGCGAACACTGAAGCTTTCTTT. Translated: CASSYEAANTEAFF.